This entry lists 7 T cell receptor beta chains sequenced from one sample in a study of memory CD4+ T cells and cytomegalovirus serostatus. Clones were read by immunoSEQ multiplex PCR, and TCRdb kept only the in-frame ones, dropping some. The table includes tens of thousands of clones, 70% to 85% detected once. Single viable CD3+CD4+CD8-CD45RO+ cells were sorted as the memory CD4+ T cells. Sequenced input: memory CD4+ T cells from blood. The receptors were gathered from an adult in good health and CMV-seropositive.

V gene TRBV29-1 combines with J gene TRBJ1-2, with TRBD1 identical over 10 bases. J gave up 4 bases and V 2 bases, and 16 bases lay outside the gene matches. Germline values: CDR1 SQVTM, CDR2 ANQGSEA. This CDR3 has 18 residues. The CDR3 coding sequence is TGCAGCGTTGAACACGTCTCCCGGGACAGGGGCTGGGGCTATGGCTACACCTTC. Translated, it gives CSVEHVSRDRGWGYGYTF.

The V call is TRBV6-1, the J call TRBJ2-3; perhaps TRBD2 as D (6 bases). Looked up from germline, CDR1 is MNHNS and CDR2 is SASEGT. This CDR3 is 12 amino acids long. V was clipped by 5 bases and J by 7 bases, with 10 bases between them. CDR3 in amino acids: CASSPGLYTQYF. CDR3 nucleotide sequence: TGTGCCAGCAGTCCGGGACTCTATACGCAGTATTTT.

V gene TRBV5-1 combines with J gene TRBJ2-1; 10 positions match TRBD2. The CDR3 contains 16 residues. Germline V gene lookup returns CDR1 SGHRS and CDR2 YFSETQ. Trimming at V came to 4 bases and at J to 10 bases, leaving 14 bases not matched to a gene. This CDR3 reads CASSLPSVAGGGEQFF. In DNA form, the CDR3 reads TGCGCCAGCAGCCTGCCTAGTGTAGCGGGGGGAGGCGAGCAGTTCTTC.

This chain joins TRBV11-2 and TRBJ2-1; 7 nucleotides line up with TRBD1. Trimming at V came to 5 bases and at J to 7 bases, leaving 11 bases not matched to a gene. Germline lookup yields CDR1 SGHAT and CDR2 FQNNGV. The CDR3 contains 15 residues. The CDR3 is CASSQGGGNGNEQFF. The CDR3 nucleotides read TGTGCCAGCAGCCAAGGGGGCGGAAATGGGAATGAGCAGTTCTTC.

The CDR3 nucleotides are TGTGCCAGCAGCCCGGTATTTATAGCGGGGGGGAACACCGGGGAGCTGTTTTTT. Protein: CASSPVFIAGGNTGELFF. This chain links TRBV5-6 with TRBJ2-2; 10 bases are shared with TRBD2. J lost 1 base, V lost 4 bases, and 10 bases had no gene match. The CDR3 is made up of 18 amino acids. Germline loops: CDR1 SGHDT, CDR2 YYEEEE.

The chain joins TRBV6-5 to TRBJ1-1; D is uncertain. CDR1 is MNHEY, CDR2 SVGAGI, per germline. The CDR3 has 13 amino acids. Trimming stripped 6 bases from V and 6 bases from J, with 14 bases between. CDR3 nucleotides: TGTGCCAGCAGAGGACGCCCACGCCCTGAAGCTTTCTTT. Residues: CASRGRPRPEAFF.

The V call is TRBV6-6, the J call TRBJ2-3, with a tentative D call TRBD2 (6 bases). This CDR3 has 13 amino acids. Per germline, CDR1 MNHNY and CDR2 SVGAGI (reference sequence). Trimming stripped 8 bases from V and 2 bases from J, with 11 bases between. CDR3 DNA sequence: TGTGCCAGCTCGGGGGTTAACACAGATACGCAGTATTTT. This gives the protein CASSGVNTDTQYF.